The 14 T cell receptor beta chains in this list originate from one sample, sequenced in a study of cytomegalovirus exposure and HLA in healthy donors (dated by TCRdb to 2017 to 2019). Receptor amplification or capture employed the immunoSEQ multiplex PCR assay. Not all clones reach the TCRdb copy of this immuneACCESS table, which keeps in-frame sequences only. Checked studies attribute under half of the gap to unresolved V genes and leave the rest unexplained. The table for this sample lists around 170,000 clones; around 85% of them were counted only once. About 15% of the sample rests with the top ten. Material for sequencing was PBMCs. The receptor set was obtained from a man younger than 35 in good health and CMV-seropositive.

This clone appeared once. This chain links TRBV27 with TRBJ1-1; D gene unclear. Trimming removed 0 bases from V and 1 base from J, with 9 bases in between. The CDR3 extends over 15 amino acids. Per germline, CDR1 MNHEY and CDR2 SMNVEV (reference sequence). This chain's CDR3 is CASSLSTVTNTEAFF. Here the CDR3 DNA reads TGTGCCAGCAGTTTATCCACAGTGACGAACACTGAAGCTTTCTTT.

This chain connects TRBV4-1 to TRBJ1-5; tentative D call: TRBD1 (5 bases). This CDR3 comprises 17 residues. Germline loops: CDR1 MGHRA, CDR2 YSYEKL. The ends were cut back, 2 bases at V and 6 bases at J, with 20 bases in the middle. Written as DNA, the CDR3 is TGCGCCAGCAGCCAATTCGGAAAGACGACAGTTTCTCAGCCCCAGCATTTT. It yields the protein CASSQFGKTTVSQPQHF.

This clone was detected only a few times. The rearrangement uses TRBV7-9 and TRBJ1-2, with D possibly TRBD1 on 5 matching bases. With 8 bases removed from V and 4 bases from J, the gap between germline ends came to 23 bases. The CDR3 extends over 16 amino acids. Per germline, CDR1 SEHNR and CDR2 FQNEAQ (reference sequence). The CDR3 DNA reads TGTGCCAGCCAGAGGAGCCCGGGGGAAGTCACCTATGGCTACACCTTC. Translating gives CASQRSPGEVTYGYTF.

The chain recombines TRBV11-3 with TRBJ1-1, with 7 bases matching TRBD1. Trimming removed 5 bases from V and 4 bases from J; junction bases left unmatched: 10. In germline, CDR1 is SGHNT, CDR2 YENEEA. The CDR3 runs 15 residues. The chain's CDR3 is CASSPRQGSFTEAFF. The CDR3 DNA follows: TGTGCCAGCAGCCCGAGACAGGGAAGTTTCACTGAAGCTTTCTTT.

The V call is TRBV28, the J call TRBJ1-4; TRBD1 matches 10 bases. V gave up 6 bases and J gave up 8 bases; unmatched junction bases: 6. Per the germline V gene, CDR1 is MDHEN and CDR2 is SYDVKM. The CDR3 is made up of 14 amino acids. The CDR3, as DNA: TGTGCCAGCAGCACCGGACAGGGGGGGGAAAAACTGTTTTTT. Translation: CASSTGQGGEKLFF.

This clone was seen only once. The chain employs TRBV5-1 and TRBJ2-3, with 15 bases matching TRBD2. V lost 4 bases to trimming and J lost 4 bases; unmatched junction nucleotides: 4. The CDR3 spans 16 residues. The germline gives CDR1 SGHRS, CDR2 YFSETQ. The CDR3 DNA follows: TGCGCCAGCAGCATCAGGACTAGCGGGGGGGCAGATACGCAGTATTTT. Protein product: CASSIRTSGGADTQYF.

Of note for this clone: Other DNA variants within this sample encode the same CDR3. The CDR3 protein is CSALRGNEQFF. In DNA form, the CDR3 reads TGCAGTGCGCTCAGGGGCAATGAGCAGTTCTTC. The chain links TRBV20-1 to TRBJ2-1; weak D call: TRBD1 (6 bases). CDR3 length equals 11 residues. Germline V gives CDR1 DFQATT, CDR2 SNEGSKA (reference sequence). Trimming shortened V by 6 bases and J by 6 bases, and 9 bases separated the two germline ends.

This clone occurred once. This sequence joins TRBV27 and TRBJ2-1; TRBD2 agrees at 7 bases. The CDR3 covers 16 residues. J lost 7 bases, V lost 0 bases, and 9 bases had no gene match. CDR1 and CDR2 (germline): MNHEY, SMNVEV (reference sequence). The CDR3 reads CASSLSWLAEANEQFF. The CDR3 coding sequence is TGTGCCAGCAGTTTATCATGGCTAGCGGAGGCAAATGAGCAGTTCTTC.

V usage is TRBV5-1 and J usage is TRBJ2-7, with D perhaps TRBD2 (6 bases). V was pared by 4 bases and J by 7 bases, with 18 bases between. The germline V gene encodes CDR1 SGHRS and CDR2 YFSETQ. This CDR3 contains 14 residues. CDR3: CASSPRLGPREQYF. The CDR3 bases are TGCGCCAGCAGCCCGAGACTAGGACCGCGTGAGCAGTACTTC. Filled out from reference TRBV5-1 and TRBJ2-7, the complete variable domain reads KAGVTQTPRYLIKTRGQQVTLSCSPISGHRSVSWYQQTPGQGLQFLFEYFSETQRNKGNFPGRFSGRQFSNSRSEMNVSTLELGDSALYLCASSPRLGPREQYFGPGTRLTVT.

The chain is built from TRBV9 and TRBJ2-7, with D maybe TRBD2 (5 bases). CDR1 is SGDLS and CDR2 is YYNGEE in the germline V gene. The CDR3 has 14 amino acids. V lost 0 bases to trimming and J lost 7 bases, with 14 bases between them. The CDR3 loop reads CASSVVAGKGEQYF. The DNA of the CDR3 is TGTGCCAGCAGCGTAGTAGCCGGGAAAGGGGAGCAGTACTTC.

The V call is TRBV28, the J call TRBJ2-1; 7 positions match TRBD1. Trimming took 10 bases from V and 6 from J; bases not matched to a gene: 3. This CDR3 spans 11 amino acids. CDR1 is MDHEN, CDR2 SYDVKM, per germline. CDR3 sequence reads: CATDRANEQFF. CDR3 nucleotides: TGTGCCACCGACAGGGCCAATGAGCAGTTCTTC.

The chain recombines TRBV9 with TRBJ2-1; 13 nucleotides agree with TRBD2. V was pared by 0 bases and J by 7 bases, with 10 bases of the junction left unmatched. This CDR3 contains 18 residues. Germline lookup yields CDR1 SGDLS and CDR2 YYNGEE. The CDR3 is CASSVGPTSGGHLNEQFF. CDR3 bases: TGTGCCAGCAGCGTAGGTCCGACTAGCGGGGGGCACCTTAATGAGCAGTTCTTC.

The genes are TRBV28 and TRBJ2-2; 7 bases are shared with TRBD1. This CDR3 region has 15 residues. J gave up 5 bases and V 6 bases, and 9 bases lay outside the gene matches. Germline CDR1 MDHEN, CDR2 SYDVKM. CDR3 DNA sequence: TGTGCCAGCAGGGAAAGGGGGCTATGGACCGGGGAGCTGTTTTTT. Amino acids: CASRERGLWTGELFF.

This clone was found once. The same CDR3 also results from other DNA sequences found in this sample. The V and J genes are TRBV7-3 and TRBJ2-6, with D perhaps TRBD1 (5 bases). Looked up from germline, CDR1 is SGHTA and CDR2 is FQGTGA. This CDR3 contains 15 residues. Between the trimmed V and J ends, which lost 5 bases and 4 bases, there was a span of 12 bases. The CDR3 protein is CASSPTGPGANVLTF. The CDR3 DNA is TGTGCCAGCAGCCCTACAGGTCCCGGGGCCAACGTCCTGACTTTC.